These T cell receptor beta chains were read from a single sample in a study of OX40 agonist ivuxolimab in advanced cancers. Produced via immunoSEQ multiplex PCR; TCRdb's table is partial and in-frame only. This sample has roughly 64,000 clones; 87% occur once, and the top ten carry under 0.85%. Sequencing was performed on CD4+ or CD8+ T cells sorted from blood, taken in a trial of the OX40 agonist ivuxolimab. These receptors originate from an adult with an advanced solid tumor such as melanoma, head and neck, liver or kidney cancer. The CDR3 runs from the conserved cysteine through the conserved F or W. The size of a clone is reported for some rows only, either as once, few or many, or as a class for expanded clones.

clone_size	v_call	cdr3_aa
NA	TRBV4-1	CASSQVRGRNTGELFF
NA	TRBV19	CASSIVPGPLGYTF
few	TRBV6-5	CASSSSYGYTF
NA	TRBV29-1	CSVESREITDTQYF
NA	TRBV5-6	CASSRLAGANEQFF
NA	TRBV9	CASSVATSGAYNEQFF
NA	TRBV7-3	CASSLRNHGQKNEKLFF
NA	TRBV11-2	CASLLTGGAEAFF
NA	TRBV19	CASQSWGTEAFF
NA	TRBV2	CASPRGGSTNEQFF
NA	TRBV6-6	CASSYSGPMVEKLFF
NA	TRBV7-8	CASSAQANAPYGYTF
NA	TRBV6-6	CASSYGGPLNNEQFF
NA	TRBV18	CASQGGATEAFF
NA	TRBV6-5	CASSLTRDDYGYTF
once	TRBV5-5	CASSLAPGHNNEQFF
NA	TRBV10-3	CAAAPGLAGLKEQFF
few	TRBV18	CASSPDRGLYGYTF
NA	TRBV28	CASSPGGFGGHGYTF
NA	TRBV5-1	CASSQATGAAGNTIYF
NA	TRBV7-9	CASSLNGRGDEKLFF
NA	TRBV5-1	CASSTDRISTEAFF
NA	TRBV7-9	CASSLGSGVIAFF
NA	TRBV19	CASIGRLAGVNEQFF
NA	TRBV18	CASSPAQGGSSYEQYF
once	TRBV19	CASSPQPGLFYEQYF
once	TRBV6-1	CASKGGGNQPQHF
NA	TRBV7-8	CASSPRTRISTQHF
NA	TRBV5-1	CASSLFGQGDTEAFF
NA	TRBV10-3	CAINGLSGFEQFF
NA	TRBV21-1	CASSLGGGQESNQPQHF
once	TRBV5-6	CASSLAGITEAFF
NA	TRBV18	CASSPGEGYGYTF
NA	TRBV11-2	CASSLSPSSNEKLFF
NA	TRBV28	CASSSWTGGSAGGYTF
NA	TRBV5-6	CASSPRGTGASYEQYF
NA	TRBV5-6	CASSWGGLAGVNEQFF
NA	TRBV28	CASTAARGRGQQYF
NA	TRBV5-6	CASSVTGAGEKLFF
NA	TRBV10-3	CAILGQENTDTQYF
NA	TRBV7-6	CASKNTGTGTGELFF
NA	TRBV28	CASSAEGRGDEQYF